This paragraph reports one TCR beta chain. The antigen it binds to is not known. Base qualities are not provided; no much larger clone lies one nucleotide away. The data derive from a study of CD8+ T cells in alopecia areata (dated by TCRdb to 2017 to 2018). Regarding the research as a whole: Treated patients were enrolled in an open-label pilot trial of oral tofacitinib, 5 to 10 mg twice daily, for moderate-to-severe alopecia areata. Patients received tofacitinib for 6 to 18 months and were then followed off drug for 6 months to check for delayed response and recurrence. In treated patients, disease severity was measured using the SALT score, which gives the percentage of scalp surface area affected. High-throughput TCRbeta sequencing was used to examine T cell clonal expansion in alopecia areata in both the C3H/HeJ mouse model and human patients. On the human side, TCRbeta sequencing was run on scalp tissue and on sorted CD4+ and CD8+ peripheral blood T cells from healthy controls and from alopecia areata patients with either patchy or totalis/universalis disease. Biopsies were taken from tofacitinib-treated patients at baseline and at 4 and 24 weeks of treatment, and a later scalp biopsy was taken in several of the tofacitinib-treated patients. Scalp clonality was compared among normal scalp (n=4), patchy alopecia areata scalp (n=8), and alopecia totalis/universalis scalp (n=8). RNA came from the PAXgene miRNA kit for fixed scalp, the miRNeasy kit for PBMCs, and the RNeasy kit for mouse skin. TCRbeta CDR3 regions were amplified by immunoSEQ multiplex PCR using 35 Vbeta forward and 13 Jbeta reverse primers. Overall study results and their limits: Shared TCR sequences between patients were less evident than in mice, which may be partly attributable to HLA diversity in the patient population. Tofacitinib significantly lowered scalp clonality and the number of expanded CD8+ clones among the top 100 scalp clones. Unlike mouse skin, where gammadelta T cells dominate, normal human skin contains resident alphabeta T cells that get sequenced too, which complicates analysis of the scalp TCR repertoire. The treated cohort was small, with a single nonresponder, so links between baseline CD8+ expansion and response need larger studies. During tofacitinib treatment, many expanded lesional clones remained in scalp and blood, and this persistence may partly explain relapse after treatment is stopped. Higher clonality and more expanded CD8+ clones were observed in lesional scalp than in normal scalp, particularly in alopecia totalis/universalis, a finding suggestive of antigenic drive.

What this sample's time point label stands for: about 25 weeks on oral tofacitinib. In the paper's terms, the treatment or condition label means: oral pan-JAK inhibitor, 5-10 mg twice daily. Lesional scalp punch biopsies and peripheral blood were collected from alopecia areata patients. After PBMCs were isolated by density centrifugation and stained for CD3, CD4 and CD8, a FACSAria was used to sort CD4+ and CD8+ T cells. Taken from the germline V gene (reference sequence), the CDR1 and CDR2 loops are SEHNR and FQNEAQ. Taken from cysteine to phenylalanine, the CDR3 has 15 residues. This entry keeps only the CDR3 DNA: 45 bases, framed from base 1. The V end loses 5 bases and the J end loses 1 base, and a stretch of 15 bases separates them. The library was produced with the immunoSEQ multiplex PCR assay. RNA was extracted from all samples and reverse transcribed into cDNA as template for TCR sequencing. First-strand cDNA was synthesized with SuperScript III using a 2:1 mix of oligo-dT and random hexamers. A synthetic immune receptor repertoire was used to measure amplification bias, and any remaining bias was corrected computationally. The original methods were these. Raw reads were preprocessed for error removal, and CDR3 was defined according to IMGT conventions as running from the conserved cysteine to phenylalanine. Clonality was computed by normalizing Shannon entropy by log2 of the number of productive unique TCRs and subtracting the result from 1. CD4 or CD8 identity of scalp clones was inferred by cross-referencing scalp TCRbeta sequences with sorted blood CD4 and CD8 repertoires. What TCRdb holds here is the immuneACCESS table cut down to in-frame rearrangements. Part of the clones is not present; checked against another copy, under half of the missing clones reflect an unresolved V gene, and the others are unexplained. Clonal size and the V and J genes are those of that table, whereas D and trimming came from the DNA. The sample profile shows some 110,000 clones; under 60% of them were found once. The ten biggest clones cover 12% of the sample.

The material was CD8+ T cells sorted from blood, obtained at week 24, from a patient treated with tofacitinib. The sequence joins TRBV7-9 to TRBJ2-7; the D gene lacks a confident call. This receptor was identified in a human donor with alopecia areata. The sequence in DNA is TGTGCCAGCAGCGAAGGCGGCGAGACATCCTACGAGCAGTACTTC. Its coded protein is CASSEGGETSYEQYF.